These T cell receptor beta chains were read from a single sample in a study of blood T cell repertoires in COVID-19. Clones were read by immunoSEQ multiplex PCR, and TCRdb kept only the in-frame ones, dropping some. The sample lists roughly 150,000 clones; roughly 89% were seen once. Sequenced material: peripheral blood. The receptors were gathered from a human donor in a cohort sampled during active COVID-19. CDR3s leave out the opening cysteine and the closing phenylalanine or tryptophan. The size of a clone is reported for some rows only, either as once, few or many, or as a class for expanded clones.

abundance	j_gene	len	v_gene	CDR3aa
-	TRBJ2-7	13	TRBV9	ASSVSSGSSYEQY
once	TRBJ1-1	13	TRBV28	ASSLRQFSNTEAF
-	TRBJ2-7	13	TRBV5-1	ASSWTGTGSYEQY
-	TRBJ2-7	11	TRBV6-2/TRBV6-3	ASSQGVTEEQY
-	TRBJ2-7	12	TRBV28	ASSLRQGAREQY
-	TRBJ2-4	13	TRBV30	ASSGTRISKNIQY
-	TRBJ1-1	10	TRBV5-6	ASSLVSTEAF
-	TRBJ2-7	14	TRBV9	ASSEGLSGGAYEQY
-	TRBJ2-1	12	TRBV9	ASSSRLAVNEQF
-	TRBJ2-1	15	TRBV5-1	ASSLGRAGALYNEQF
-	TRBJ1-2	15	TRBV2	ASSVRGRGILNYGYT
-	TRBJ2-3	10	TRBV30	AWSKLIDTQY
-	TRBJ2-3	13	TRBV7-6	ASSLRASGLDTQY
-	TRBJ1-2	13	TRBV7-9	ASSSHWTGGDGYT
-	TRBJ2-7	16	TRBV3-1/TRBV3-2	ASSLAGTSGRISNEQY
few	TRBJ1-5	11	TRBV12-3/TRBV12-4	ASSLARLKPQH
-	TRBJ2-2	17	TRBV6-2/TRBV6-3	ASSDRRLAGGLSTGELF
-	TRBJ1-2	13	TRBV5-4	ASSLPGREDYGYT
-	TRBJ1-6	13	TRBV5-4	ASSLGQGANSPLH
few	TRBJ2-5	12	TRBV7-9	ASSLGQYQETQY
once	TRBJ2-7	15	TRBV23-1	ASSSPLSSGSSYEQY